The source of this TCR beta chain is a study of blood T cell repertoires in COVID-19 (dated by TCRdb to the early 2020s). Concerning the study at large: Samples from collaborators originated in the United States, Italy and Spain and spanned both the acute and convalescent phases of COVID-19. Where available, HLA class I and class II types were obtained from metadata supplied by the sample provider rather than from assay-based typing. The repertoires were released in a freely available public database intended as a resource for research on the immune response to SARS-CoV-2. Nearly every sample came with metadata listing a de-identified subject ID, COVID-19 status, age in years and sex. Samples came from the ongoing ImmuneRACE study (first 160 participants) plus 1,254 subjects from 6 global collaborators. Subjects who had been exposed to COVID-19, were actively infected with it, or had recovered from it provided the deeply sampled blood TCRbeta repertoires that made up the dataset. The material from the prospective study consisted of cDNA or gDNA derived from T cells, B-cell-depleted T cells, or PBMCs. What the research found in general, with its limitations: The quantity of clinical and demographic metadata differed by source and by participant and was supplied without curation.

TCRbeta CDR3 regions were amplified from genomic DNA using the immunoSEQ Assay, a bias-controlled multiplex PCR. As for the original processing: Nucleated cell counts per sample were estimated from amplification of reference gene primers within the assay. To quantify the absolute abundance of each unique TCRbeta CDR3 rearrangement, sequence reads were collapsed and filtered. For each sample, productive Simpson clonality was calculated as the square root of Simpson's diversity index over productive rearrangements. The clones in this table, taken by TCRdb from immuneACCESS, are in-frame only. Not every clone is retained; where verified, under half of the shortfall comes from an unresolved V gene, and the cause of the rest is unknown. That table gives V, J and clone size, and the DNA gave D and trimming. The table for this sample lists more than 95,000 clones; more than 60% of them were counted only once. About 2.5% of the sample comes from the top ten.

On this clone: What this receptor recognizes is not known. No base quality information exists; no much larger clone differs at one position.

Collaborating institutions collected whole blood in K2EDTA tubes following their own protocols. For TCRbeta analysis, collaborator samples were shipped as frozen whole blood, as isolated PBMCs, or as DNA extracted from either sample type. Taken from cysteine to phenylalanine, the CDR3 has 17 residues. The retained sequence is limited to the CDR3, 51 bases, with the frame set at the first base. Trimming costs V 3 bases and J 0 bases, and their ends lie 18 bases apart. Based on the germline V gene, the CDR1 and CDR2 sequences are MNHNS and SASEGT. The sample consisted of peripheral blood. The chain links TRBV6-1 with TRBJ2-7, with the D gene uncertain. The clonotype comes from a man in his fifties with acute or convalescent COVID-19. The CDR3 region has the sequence CASSDSPRGRSSYEQYF. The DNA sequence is TGTGCCAGCAGTGATAGTCCCCGAGGTCGGAGCTCCTACGAGCAGTACTTC.